The entry that follows covers one T cell receptor beta chain sequence. One end of the junction varies from germline; a read error may be responsible. These data originate in a study of Tregs in tolerant kidney transplant recipients. TCRdb keeps only in-frame clones here, not all; method: immunoSEQ multiplex PCR. The table lists some 250,000 clones, roughly 84% of them singletons, with under 0.65% in the top ten. CD4+CD25+CD127- Tregs, CD4+CD25- non-Tregs, CD4 and CD8 cells were sorted. Germline V gene lookup returns CDR1 SGHRS and CDR2 YFSETQ. The CDR3 has 14 amino acids. Input material: CD4+ T cells from blood. This clonotype was obtained from a human donor in good health. The V call is TRBV5-1, the J call TRBJ2-5; either TRBD1 or TRBD2 may fit D (6 bases each). The CDR3 region is CASTLMGGEETQYF. The CDR3 region has the DNA TGCGCCAGCACCTTGATGGGGGGCGAGGAGACCCAGTACTTC.